The rows below give T cell receptor beta chains drawn from one sample of a study of CD8+ T cells in alopecia areata. TCRdb's copy holds only in-frame clones and misses some; the assay was immunoSEQ multiplex PCR. The repertoire holds 85,000 to 110,000 clones, 55% seen once, with roughly 9% in the top ten. The specimen sequenced was CD4+ T cells sorted from blood. The receptors here all came from a human donor in good health. The CDR3 runs from the conserved cysteine through the conserved F or W. A D gene is named only where the DNA matches it firmly. Some rows have no size entry. The others give once, few or many, or a class for an expanded clone.

D,size,V,J,DNA,CDR3
.,.,TRBV2,TRBJ2-7,TGTGCCAGCAGTGAATGGTTGAAGAGGGGCGGCGAGCAGTACTTC,CASSEWLKRGGEQYF
TRBD1,.,TRBV10-2,TRBJ2-7,TGCGCCAGCACCCGATACCGGGACAGCTCCTACGAGCAGTACTTC,CASTRYRDSSYEQYF
.,few,TRBV11-3,TRBJ1-1,TGTGCCAGCAGCTTAGTCTTCGGCACTGAAGCTTTCTTT,CASSLVFGTEAFF
TRBD1,.,TRBV18,TRBJ2-7,TGTGCCAGCTCACCAGTGGGACAGGGGCAGAACGAGCAGTACTTC,CASSPVGQGQNEQYF
.,.,TRBV4-2,TRBJ2-2,TGTGCCAGCAGCCAAGGTCGCGGGGCGGCCGGGGAGCTGTTTTTT,CASSQGRGAAGELFF
.,many,TRBV5-1,TRBJ1-1,TGCGCCAGCAGACAGGGAAACACTGAAGCTTTCTTT,CASRQGNTEAFF
TRBD2,few,TRBV27,TRBJ2-1,TGTGCCAGCAGTTTTAGCGGGGGGACCCCTCTCCTCAATGAGCAGTTCTTC,CASSFSGGTPLLNEQFF
TRBD1,.,TRBV10-3,TRBJ1-2,TGTGCCATCAGTGAAAAGACAGGGGTCTATGGCTACACCTTC,CAISEKTGVYGYTF
TRBD1,.,TRBV7-9,TRBJ1-2,TGTGCCAGCAGGCCTGGGGACAGGGGGAACTATGGCTACACCTTC,CASRPGDRGNYGYTF
TRBD1,few,TRBV2,TRBJ1-1,TGTGCCAGCAGGTTGGACAGGCCCTCCACTGAAGCTTTCTTT,CASRLDRPSTEAFF
.,.,TRBV29-1,TRBJ1-5,TGCAGCGTTGGCAGCAATCAGCCCCAGCATTTT,CSVGSNQPQHF
.,few,TRBV6-1,TRBJ2-7,TGTGCCACCTCCAGAACTACCGTTGACTACGAGCAGTACTTC,CATSRTTVDYEQYF
.,few,TRBV5-4,TRBJ2-1,TGTGCCAGCAGCTTTGTCGGACTCATGCACGGTGAGCAGTTCTTC,CASSFVGLMHGEQFF
.,.,TRBV7-9,TRBJ2-3,TGTGCCAGCTCCCCGGGGGCGGGGAGCTTCGGCACAGATACGCAGTATTTT,CASSPGAGSFGTDTQYF
TRBD2,few,TRBV28,TRBJ2-3,TGTGCCAGCAGTTCCCTAGCGGGGGGTCTCACTACGCAGTATTTT,CASSSLAGGLTTQYF
.,once,TRBV30,TRBJ2-5,TGTGCCTGGAGTGAGGGGACCCAGTACTTC,CAWSEGTQYF
TRBD1,.,TRBV2,TRBJ1-5,TGTGCCAGCACCTTACAGGGGAACGGTCAGCCCCAGCATTTT,CASTLQGNGQPQHF
TRBD2,.,TRBV29-1,TRBJ2-1,TGCAGCGTCACATCCCTAGCGGGGCACAATGAGCAGTTCTTC,CSVTSLAGHNEQFF
TRBD2,.,TRBV5-1,TRBJ2-1,TGCGCCAGCAGCCTCGGTGGAGCGGGGGACAATGAGCAGTTCTTC,CASSLGGAGDNEQFF
.,.,TRBV7-2,TRBJ2-1,TGTGCCAGCAGCCCTTCAGGCTACGAGCAGTTCTTC,CASSPSGYEQFF
.,.,TRBV29-1,TRBJ1-1,TGCAGCGCAGGACGGGGGATGAACACTGAAGCTTTCTTT,CSAGRGMNTEAFF